These 17 T cell receptor beta chains were all obtained from the same sample, sequenced in a study of T cell responses to AZD1222 COVID-19 vaccine (TCRdb year 2021). What the time point label conveys for this sample: baseline before first vaccination. Library method: the immunoSEQ multiplex PCR assay. What TCRdb holds here is the immuneACCESS table cut down to in-frame rearrangements. Part of the clones is not present; checked against another copy, under half of the missing clones reflect an unresolved V gene, and the others are unexplained. The sample records 150,000 to 200,000 clones, 90% to 95% of which are singletons. Jointly, the top ten make up around 3.8% of the sample. Sequences were derived from peripheral blood, sampled on day 0 of AZD1222 vaccination. The receptors derive from an adult in good health.

This sequence joins TRBV30 and TRBJ2-7; a possible D gene is TRBD2 (7 bases). The V gene lost 0 bases and the J gene lost 1 base, with 13 bases spanning the gap. The CDR3 sequence is 15 residues long. Germline CDR1 is GTSNPN and CDR2 is SVGIG (reference sequence). CDR3 coding DNA: TGTGCCTGGAGTGTAGCGGGACAACTATCCTACGAGCAGTACTTC. This sequence encodes CAWSVAGQLSYEQYF.

This chain connects TRBV20-1 to TRBJ2-3; TRBD2 aligns across 10 bases. This CDR3 is built from 17 residues. Germline values: CDR1 DFQATT, CDR2 SNEGSKA (reference sequence). J lost 1 base, V lost 3 bases, and 10 bases had no gene match. The CDR3 here is CSASLTSGVGGTDTQYF. CDR3 nucleotide sequence: TGCAGTGCTAGTCTTACTAGCGGGGTTGGTGGCACAGATACGCAGTATTTT.

There are a few counts of this clone. The chain combines TRBV4-1 with TRBJ1-1; TRBD1 is a possible D gene (5 bases). The CDR3 runs to 15 residues. Trimming took 0 bases from V and 3 from J, leaving 11 bases between them. CDR1 is MGHRA, CDR2 YSYEKL, per germline. The CDR3 spells CASSQERRAYTEAFF. The CDR3 DNA is TGCGCCAGCAGCCAAGAGCGCAGGGCTTACACTGAAGCTTTCTTT.

The V and J genes are TRBV27 and TRBJ1-6; tentative D call: TRBD1 (5 bases). The CDR3 contains 15 residues. Trimming pared 1 base from V and 10 bases from J, leaving 14 bases between. CDR1 is MNHEY, CDR2 SMNVEV, per germline (reference sequence). CDR3 sequence: CASSLLVGGVSPLHF. CDR3 bases: TGTGCCAGCAGTTTATTGGTGGGGGGTGTCTCACCCCTCCACTTT.

The V gene is TRBV19, the J gene TRBJ2-2; D unclear. The germline V gene encodes CDR1 LNHDA and CDR2 SQIVND (reference sequence). V lost 3 bases and J lost 5, with 13 bases in between. The length of the CDR3 is 15 residues. CDR3 in DNA: TGTGCCAGTAGTATCATCCGAAGAGGAACCGGGGAGCTGTTTTTT. It codes for CASSIIRRGTGELFF. Complete variable domain (other parts from reference TRBV19 and TRBJ2-2): DGGITQSPKYLFRKEGQNVTLSCEQNLNHDAMYWYRQDPGQGLRLIYYSQIVNDFQKGDIAEGYSVSREKKESFPLTVTSAQKNPTAFYLCASSIIRRGTGELFFGEGSRLTVL.

DNA of the CDR3: TGTGCCAGCTCACCTGGGACGCCGGAGACCCAGTACTTC. Its translation: CASSPGTPETQYF. This chain uses TRBV18 with TRBJ2-5, with D perhaps matching TRBD1 or TRBD2 (5 bases each). The length of the CDR3 is 13 residues. Germline V lookup: CDR1 KGHSH, CDR2 LQKENI. The V and J ends lost 3 bases and 5 bases respectively, with 10 bases between them.

The J gene is TRBJ2-1, the V gene TRBV24-1; 9 nucleotides agree with TRBD2. The CDR3 sequence is 15 residues long. Per germline, CDR1 KGHDR and CDR2 SFDVKD. The trim removed 3 bases at V and 9 bases at J, leaving 8 bases unmatched. The CDR3 spells CATSDPTIAGAEQFF. CDR3 bases: TGTGCCACCAGTGATCCTACGATAGCGGGAGCTGAGCAGTTCTTC.

The V gene is TRBV5-1, the J gene TRBJ2-6; D is uncertain. Per the germline V gene, CDR1 is SGHRS and CDR2 is YFSETQ. This CDR3 spans 15 amino acids. Deletions cut 4 bases from V and 1 base from J, with 9 bases between. CDR3 residues: CASSPAPSGANVLTF. DNA of the CDR3: TGCGCCAGCAGCCCGGCCCCTTCTGGGGCCAACGTCCTGACTTTC. Drawing the rest from reference TRBV5-1 and TRBJ2-6, the complete variable domain is KAGVTQTPRYLIKTRGQQVTLSCSPISGHRSVSWYQQTPGQGLQFLFEYFSETQRNKGNFPGRFSGRQFSNSRSEMNVSTLELGDSALYLCASSPAPSGANVLTFGAGSRLTVL.

The V call is TRBV29-1, the J call TRBJ1-1, with D possibly being TRBD1 (5 bases). Trimming stripped 4 bases from V and 1 base from J, with 10 bases between. The CDR3 totals 13 residues. CDR1 is SQVTM and CDR2 is ANQGSEA in the germline V gene. CDR3 sequence: CSVVGTENTEAFF. The CDR3 DNA sequence: TGCAGCGTTGTCGGGACTGAGAACACTGAAGCTTTCTTT.

This chain links TRBV10-3 with TRBJ1-5; no reliable D call. The CDR3 length is 15 residues. CDR1 ENHRY and CDR2 SYGVKD come from the germline V gene. Trimming cost V 5 bases and J 3 bases, with 14 bases left between them. The CDR3 DNA follows: TGTGCCATCAGTTCAGGACGGGATATCAATCAGCCCCAGCATTTT. Its protein product is CAISSGRDINQPQHF.

The chain recombines TRBV18 with TRBJ1-1, with D hard to call. V lost 3 bases and J lost 0, with 11 bases in between. The CDR3 is 15 amino acids. From germline, CDR1 is KGHSH and CDR2 LQKENI. The CDR3 nucleotides read TGTGCCAGCTCACCCCCGGGCCGGCTGAACACTGAAGCTTTCTTT. It yields the protein CASSPPGRLNTEAFF.

This chain connects TRBV3-1 (or the pseudogene TRBV3-2) to TRBJ2-2; 15 positions match TRBD2. CDR1 LGHDT and CDR2 YNNKEL come from the germline V gene (reference sequence). The CDR3 extends over 19 amino acids. With 3 bases clipped from V and 0 bases from J, the junction kept 5 bases outside the gene matches. The CDR3 loop is CASSQFGLAGGTNTGELFF. DNA of the CDR3: TGTGCCAGCAGCCAGTTTGGACTAGCGGGAGGGACGAACACCGGGGAGCTGTTTTTT.

Here the CDR3 reads CASSSRGWAQHF. In nucleotides, the CDR3 is TGTGCCAGCAGCTCCCGCGGATGGGCCCAGCATTTT. V is TRBV5-6 and J is TRBJ1-5; D unclear. The germline CDR1 and CDR2 sequences are SGHDT and YYEEEE. Trimming left V 3 bases short and J 11 bases short, with 12 bases between. This CDR3 region has 12 residues. Full variable domain (remainder filled in from reference TRBV5-6 and TRBJ1-5): DAGVTQSPTHLIKTRGQQVTLRCSPKSGHDTVSWYQQALGQGPQFIFQYYEEEERQRGNFPDRFSGHQFPNYSSELNVNALLLGDSALYLCASSSRGWAQHFGDGTRLSIL.

The CDR3 here is CASSVGGLTGELFF. The CDR3 DNA reads TGTGCCAGCAGCGTAGGCGGGCTTACCGGGGAGCTGTTTTTT. J is TRBJ2-2 and V is TRBV9, with D possibly being TRBD2 (5 bases). The CDR3 loop spans 14 amino acids. Germline values: CDR1 SGDLS, CDR2 YYNGEE. The germline V and J ends were trimmed by 0 bases and 5 bases, with 8 bases remaining between them.

The V and J genes are TRBV6-1 and TRBJ1-1; D remains ambiguous. This CDR3 spans 11 amino acids. Germline CDR1 MNHNS, CDR2 SASEGT. Trimming pared 3 bases from V and 1 base from J, leaving 0 bases between. The CDR3 nucleotides are TGTGCCAGCAGTGAGAACACTGAAGCTTTCTTT. It yields the protein CASSENTEAFF.

The chain couples TRBV18 to TRBJ1-4; D ambiguous. The CDR3 covers 15 residues. V lost 2 bases and J 4 bases, leaving 11 bases between the germline ends. CDR1 and CDR2 (germline): KGHSH, LQKENI. CDR3 in DNA: TGTGCCAGCTCACCAAACCGGGAATTTAATGAAAAACTGTTTTTT. It specifies CASSPNREFNEKLFF.

V is TRBV7-6 and J is TRBJ1-3, with a tentative D call TRBD1 (6 bases). The CDR3 has 15 amino acids. V lost 3 bases to trimming and J lost 4 bases, with 13 bases between them. Germline V gene lookup returns CDR1 SGHVS and CDR2 FNYEAQ. The CDR3, as DNA: TGTGCCAGCAGCTTGCAAACAGGGTTGGGAAACACCATATATTTT. It encodes CASSLQTGLGNTIYF.